The T cell receptor (beta chain) described here comes from a study of cytomegalovirus exposure and HLA in healthy donors. The wider study: Earlier findings included roughly 120 million unique TCR beta sequences obtained from 150 million to 200 million T cells. General study results and limits: In presence/absence analyses, roughly uniform sequencing depth across donors was assumed. TCR beta V- and J-gene trimming, according to a later analysis, was linked to a missense DCLRE1C variant.

The V and J ends lost 7 bases and 5 bases respectively, with 14 bases between them. The CDR3 loop spans 13 amino acids. The V gene's germline CDR1 is LNHDA and CDR2 SQIVND (reference sequence). The PCR ran on 60 Vbeta and 13 Jbeta primers. As processed by the authors: Among the unique TCR beta chains that a later analysis counted, roughly 80 million in all, 9.5 million to 11 million were shared. Only in-frame clones appear in the TCRdb table, and some are missing; sequencing was by immunoSEQ multiplex PCR. V, J and clone size derive from that table, while D and trimming were established from the DNA sequence. The sample yields around 92,000 clones, about 80% seen once. About this clone: Its antigen remains unknown.

Sequencing used PBMCs. The sequence was collected from a female donor in good health and CMV-seropositive. The V call is TRBV19, the J call TRBJ1-1, with D possibly being TRBD1 (5 bases). The CDR3 DNA sequence: TGTGCCAGTAAAATCGGACGGGGGACTGAAGCTTTCTTT. This encodes CASKIGRGTEAFF.